What follows is one T cell receptor beta chain and its context. Its antigen is unidentified. The entry originates in a study of vaccination effects on CD4 cells after COVID-19. Assay: immunoSEQ multiplex PCR; the TCRdb copy retains only in-frame clones and omits some. The table includes tens of thousands of clones, roughly 73% detected once. Culture lasted around eleven days before CD4+ T cell isolation. Two-dose BNT162b2 or mRNA-1273 vaccination was given to participants. Half-medium changes using IL-2 medium occurred on days 3 and 7. Germline V gives CDR1 KGHSH, CDR2 LQKENI. CDR3 length: 14 amino acids. Trimming removed 3 bases from V and 2 bases from J, with 9 bases in between.

This specimen was CD4+ T cells from PBMCs cultured without peptide, taken after COVID-19 vaccination. The chain combines TRBV18 with TRBJ2-3; possible D gene TRBD1, 6 bases. The TCR was taken from a human donor who received a COVID-19 vaccine. In nucleotides, the CDR3 is TGTGCCAGCTCACCCGGGACAAACACAGATACGCAGTATTTT. Its translation: CASSPGTNTDTQYF.